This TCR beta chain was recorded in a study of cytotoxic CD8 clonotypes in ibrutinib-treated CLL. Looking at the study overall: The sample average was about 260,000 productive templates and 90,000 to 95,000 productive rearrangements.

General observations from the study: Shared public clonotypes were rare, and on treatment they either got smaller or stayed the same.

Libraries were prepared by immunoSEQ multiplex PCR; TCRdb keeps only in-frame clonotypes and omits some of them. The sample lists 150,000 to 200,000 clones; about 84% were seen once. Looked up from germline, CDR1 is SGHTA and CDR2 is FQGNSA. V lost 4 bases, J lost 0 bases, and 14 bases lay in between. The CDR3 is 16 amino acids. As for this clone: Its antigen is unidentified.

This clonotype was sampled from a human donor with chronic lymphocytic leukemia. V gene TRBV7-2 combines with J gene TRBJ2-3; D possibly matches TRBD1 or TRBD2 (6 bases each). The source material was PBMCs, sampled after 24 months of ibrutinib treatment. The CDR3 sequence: CASSSRRGRSTDTQYF. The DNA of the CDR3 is TGTGCCAGCAGCTCAAGGAGGGGGAGAAGCACAGATACGCAGTATTTT. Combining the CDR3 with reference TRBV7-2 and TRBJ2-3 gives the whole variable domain GAGVSQSPSNKVTEKGKDVELRCDPISGHTALYWYRQSLGQGLEFLIYFQGNSAPDKSGLPSDRFSAERTGGSVSTLTIQRTQQEDSAVYLCASSSRRGRSTDTQYFGPGTRLTVL.